These 30 T cell receptor beta chains came from one sample sequenced in a study of control samples from healthy donors and cancer patients. The method was immunoSEQ multiplex PCR; TCRdb's version includes in-frame clones alone and lacks a portion of them. The sample contains 150,000 to 200,000 clones, 91% of which appear only once. The sample taken for sequencing was blood. All receptors come from a woman aged 25 to 39 in good health.

This clone has just one count. The chain links TRBV5-8 to TRBJ1-5, with 7 bases fitting TRBD1. The CDR3 consists of 15 residues. Germline V gives CDR1 SGHTS, CDR2 YDEGEE. V was clipped by 0 bases and J by 2 bases; unmatched bases: 2. CDR3 sequence (DNA): TGTGCCAGCAGCTTGGAGGGGGCGGGCAATCAGCCCCAGCATTTT. Translation: CASSLEGAGNQPQHF.

The V and J genes are TRBV7-2 and TRBJ1-2, with D possibly being TRBD1 (6 bases). The germline V gene encodes CDR1 SGHTA and CDR2 FQGNSA. V lost 1 base to trimming and J lost 3 bases, with 12 bases between them. The CDR3 sequence is 15 residues long. The CDR3 protein is CASSLGAGADYGYTF. CDR3 sequence (DNA): TGTGCCAGCAGCTTAGGGGCAGGGGCGGACTATGGCTACACCTTC.

CDR3 sequence reads: CASSLQGTDQPQHF. The CDR3 region has the DNA TGCGCCAGCAGTCTACAGGGAACGGATCAGCCCCAGCATTTT. This rearrangement joins TRBV23-1 to TRBJ1-5; a possible D gene is TRBD1 (6 bases). TRBV23-1 is classed as an ORF, of uncertain function. This CDR3 has 14 amino acids. Trimming removed 4 bases from V and 5 bases from J, with 12 bases in between.

The chain employs TRBV6-2 or TRBV6-3 and TRBJ2-7, with 7 bases identical to TRBD1. This CDR3 has 15 residues. Germline V gene lookup returns CDR1 MNHEY and CDR2 SVGEGT. The V gene end was trimmed by 0 bases and the J gene end by 2 bases; junction bases not matched to a gene: 4. The CDR3 DNA sequence: TGTGCCAGCAGTTACTCGAGGCAGGGGGCCTACGAGCAGTACTTC. Encoded protein: CASSYSRQGAYEQYF.

The chain has TRBV18 and TRBJ1-1, with 8 bases lining up with TRBD1. Germline V CDR1 and CDR2: KGHSH, LQKENI. The CDR3 runs to 14 residues. The V gene end was trimmed by 5 bases and the J gene end by 4 bases; junction bases not matched to a gene: 6. CDR3 coding DNA: TGTGCCAGCTCAGCTAATACAGGGGGCACTGAAGCTTTCTTT. Protein sequence: CASSANTGGTEAFF.

This sequence joins TRBV28 and TRBJ2-7; 12 bases map to TRBD2. V gave up 6 bases and J gave up 0 bases; unmatched junction bases: 3. CDR1 is MDHEN, CDR2 SYDVKM, per germline. This CDR3 has 15 amino acids. The CDR3 nucleotides are TGTGCCAGCAGCCTAGCGGGAGGGAGCTCCTACGAGCAGTACTTC. Translating it yields CASSLAGGSSYEQYF.

The genes are TRBV3-1 (or the pseudogene TRBV3-2) and TRBJ2-2; D might be TRBD1 or TRBD2, each matching 5 bases. From germline, CDR1 is LGHDT and CDR2 YNNKEL (reference sequence). V lost 3 bases and J 7 bases, leaving 6 bases between the germline ends. The CDR3 spans 12 residues. CDR3 sequence reads: CASSQGVGELFF. The CDR3, as DNA: TGTGCCAGCAGCCAGGGGGTCGGGGAGCTGTTTTTT.

The chain has TRBV9 and TRBJ2-7; 10 bases map to TRBD1. This CDR3 spans 13 amino acids. J was trimmed by 5 bases and V by 3 bases; bases with no gene match: 2. Germline loops: CDR1 SGDLS, CDR2 YYNGEE. The CDR3 spells CASSAGTGDEQYF. In DNA form, the CDR3 reads TGTGCCAGCAGCGCCGGGACAGGGGACGAGCAGTACTTC.

As for this clone: Other DNA sequences in this specimen translate into the identical CDR3. V is TRBV3-1 (or the pseudogene TRBV3-2) and J is TRBJ1-2; D remains ambiguous. The germline CDR1 and CDR2 sequences are LGHDT and YNNKEL (reference sequence). The germline V and J ends were trimmed by 1 base and 2 bases, with 2 bases remaining between them. The CDR3 loop spans 12 amino acids. CDR3 DNA: TGTGCCAGCAGCCAAGGAAACTATGGCTACACCTTC. It specifies CASSQGNYGYTF.

This chain joins TRBV7-2 and TRBJ2-2; D is possibly TRBD2 (6 bases). Germline lookup yields CDR1 SGHTA and CDR2 FQGNSA. Trimming left V 1 base short and J 0 bases short, with 12 bases between. The CDR3 totals 17 residues. The CDR3 DNA reads as TGTGCCAGCAGCTTAGGGGCGGGGTTCCCGAACACCGGGGAGCTGTTTTTT. Protein: CASSLGAGFPNTGELFF.

The V call is TRBV27, the J call TRBJ1-6, with D perhaps TRBD1 (5 bases). Germline CDR1 is MNHEY and CDR2 is SMNVEV (reference sequence). V lost 0 bases and J 6 bases, leaving 9 bases between the germline ends. There are 15 residues in the CDR3. The CDR3 DNA sequence: TGTGCCAGCAGTTTATCGGGGGGACGTAATTCACCCCTCCACTTT. It yields the protein CASSLSGGRNSPLHF.

The rearrangement uses TRBV27 and TRBJ2-2; 14 bases line up with TRBD2. The CDR3 sequence is 18 residues long. The germline V gene has CDR1 MNHEY and CDR2 SMNVEV (reference sequence). The junction had 4 bases not matched to a gene; V was cut back by 1 base and J by 3 bases. The CDR3 DNA is TGTGCCAGCAGTTTATTCGGGACTAGCGGGAGAGACACCGGGGAGCTGTTTTTT. Translating it yields CASSLFGTSGRDTGELFF.

The chain uses TRBV19 and TRBJ2-3; tentative D call: TRBD1 (6 bases). CDR1 is LNHDA, CDR2 SQIVND, per germline (reference sequence). The CDR3 spans 14 residues. The V and J ends lost 6 bases and 4 bases respectively, with 14 bases between them. The CDR3 DNA reads TGTGCCAGTAGCCAAACAGGGAGCGCAGATACGCAGTATTTT. Translating gives CASSQTGSADTQYF.

V is TRBV7-2 and J is TRBJ2-2; 9 positions agree with TRBD1. The CDR3 totals 14 residues. From germline, CDR1 is SGHTA and CDR2 FQGNSA. The J segment lost 5 bases and the V segment lost 3 bases, leaving 1 base of the junction unmatched. In DNA form, the CDR3 reads TGTGCCAGCAGCTTGGGACAGGGTACCGGGGAGCTGTTTTTT. Translating gives CASSLGQGTGELFF.

This clone occurred once. The V gene is TRBV19, the J gene TRBJ1-3, with D possibly matching TRBD1 (6 bases). The CDR3 sequence is 14 residues long. The V gene lost 7 bases and the J gene lost 0 bases, with 10 bases spanning the gap. Per germline, CDR1 LNHDA and CDR2 SQIVND (reference sequence). The CDR3 DNA sequence: TGTGCCAGTACCCAGGGGAGCTCTGGAAACACCATATATTTT. Amino acids: CASTQGSSGNTIYF.

The chain uses TRBV6-5 and TRBJ1-3, with D hard to call. Per the germline V gene, CDR1 is MNHEY and CDR2 is SVGAGI. The length of the CDR3 is 12 residues. V lost 6 bases to trimming and J lost 2 bases, with 5 bases between them. As DNA, the CDR3 is TGTGCCAGCAGGCCTCCTGGAAACACCATATATTTT. It is translated as CASRPPGNTIYF.

This chain's CDR3 is CASSSPGLAAYEQYF. In DNA, the CDR3 is TGTGCCAGCAGTTCCCCGGGACTAGCGGCCTACGAGCAGTACTTC. The chain uses TRBV6-5 and TRBJ2-7; TRBD2 agrees at 11 bases. The CDR3 runs 15 residues. J was trimmed by 2 bases and V by 4 bases; bases with no gene match: 4. The germline V gene has CDR1 MNHEY and CDR2 SVGAGI.

The chain carries TRBV3-1 (or the pseudogene TRBV3-2) and TRBJ2-1; 7 positions agree with TRBD1. The V segment lost 0 bases and the J segment 1 base; nucleotides outside the gene matches: 0. The CDR3 loop spans 15 amino acids. In germline, CDR1 is LGHDT, CDR2 YNNKEL (reference sequence). In DNA, the CDR3 is TGTGCCAGCAGCCAAGACAGGGGGTCCTACAATGAGCAGTTCTTC. As protein: CASSQDRGSYNEQFF.

The chain uses TRBV5-4 and TRBJ1-4; TRBD1 aligns across 7 bases. Per the germline V gene, CDR1 is SGHNT and CDR2 is YYREEE (reference sequence). The CDR3 consists of 15 residues. With 0 bases clipped from V and 7 bases from J, the junction kept 6 bases outside the gene matches. In DNA form, the CDR3 reads TGTGCCAGCAGCTTGGCCTACAGGGGATCTGAAAAACTGTTTTTT. Translated, it gives CASSLAYRGSEKLFF.

The gene calls are TRBV10-1 and TRBJ1-6, with D tentatively TRBD1 (6 bases). Trimming removed 2 bases from V and 9 bases from J, with 11 bases in between. CDR1 WNHNN and CDR2 SYGVQD come from the germline V gene (reference sequence). The length of the CDR3 is 14 residues. The CDR3 DNA sequence: TGCGCCAGCAGTGAGGGCCAGGGGTCTTCACCCCTCCACTTT. Its protein product is CASSEGQGSSPLHF.

J is TRBJ2-4 and V is TRBV5-1, with D possibly being TRBD2 (6 bases). Trimming cost V 0 bases and J 6 bases, with 16 bases left between them. The germline CDR1 and CDR2 sequences are SGHRS and YFSETQ. CDR3 size: 16 residues. CDR3 residues: CASSLAASASLNIQYF. The CDR3 DNA reads as TGCGCCAGCAGCTTGGCGGCTAGCGCTTCACTAAACATTCAGTACTTC.

As concerns this clone: This CDR3 is also generated by other DNA sequences in the sample. The chain carries TRBV7-2 and TRBJ2-2, with 11 bases fitting TRBD2. J lost 7 bases, V lost 7 bases, and 14 bases had no gene match. The CDR3 spans 17 residues. Germline assignment: CDR1 SGHTA and CDR2 FQGNSA. The CDR3 coding sequence is TGTGCCAGCATTACCACCCCTCTAGCGGGGGGCCGCGGGGAGCTGTTTTTT. It translates to CASITTPLAGGRGELFF.

The chain carries TRBV6-5 and TRBJ2-4, with D unresolved. With 2 bases removed from V and 3 bases from J, the gap between germline ends came to 8 bases. Germline CDR1 MNHEY, CDR2 SVGAGI. This CDR3 has 14 amino acids. The CDR3 DNA reads as TGTGCCAGCAGTTACAGTCTAGTCAAAAACATTCAGTACTTC. Translation gives CASSYSLVKNIQYF.

The V gene is TRBV5-1, the J gene TRBJ2-4; 11 bases line up with TRBD2. Germline V gene lookup returns CDR1 SGHRS and CDR2 YFSETQ. The J segment lost 5 bases and the V segment lost 0 bases, leaving 7 bases of the junction unmatched. CDR3 length: 17 amino acids. The CDR3 sequence is CASSLALSGGAQNIQYF. The CDR3 DNA is TGCGCCAGCAGCTTGGCCCTTAGCGGGGGGGCCCAAAACATTCAGTACTTC.

This chain links TRBV10-3 with TRBJ2-6; no firm D call. CDR1 is ENHRY, CDR2 SYGVKD, per germline. This CDR3 spans 14 amino acids. The germline V and J ends were trimmed by 2 bases and 5 bases, with 7 bases remaining between them. The CDR3 DNA is TGTGCCATCAGTGAGGCTGTCTGGGCCAACGTCCTGACTTTC. Translation gives CAISEAVWANVLTF.

This sequence joins TRBV28 and TRBJ2-3; D possibly corresponds to TRBD1 (6 bases). Trimming shortened V by 2 bases and J by 1 base, and 10 bases separated the two germline ends. The germline gives CDR1 MDHEN, CDR2 SYDVKM. The CDR3 consists of 15 residues. DNA of the CDR3: TGTGCCAGCAGTTTAGAGGCAGGGGGCACAGATACGCAGTATTTT. Encoded protein: CASSLEAGGTDTQYF. Full variable domain (missing parts from reference TRBV28 and TRBJ2-3): DVKVTQSSRYLVKRTGEKVFLECVQDMDHENMFWYRQDPGLGLRLIYFSYDVKMKEKGDIPEGYSVSREKKERFSLILESASTNQTSMYLCASSLEAGGTDTQYFGPGTRLTVL.

CDR3 nucleotides: TGTGCCAGCAGTTTAGCGGGAGGGACCGGGGAGCTGTTTTTT. Translated: CASSLAGGTGELFF. This chain links TRBV6-2 or TRBV6-3 with TRBJ2-2, with 11 bases lining up with TRBD2. The germline gives CDR1 MNHEY, CDR2 SVGEGT. Germline trimming cut 4 bases from V and 5 bases from J; bases unmatched to any gene: 0. This CDR3 is 14 amino acids long.

This sequence joins TRBV7-2 and TRBJ1-2; tentative D call: TRBD1 (6 bases). This CDR3 contains 13 residues. The V end was cut by 3 bases, the J end by 3 bases, with 8 bases between. CDR1 is SGHTA and CDR2 is FQGNSA in the germline V gene. CDR3 in amino acids: CASSFQGHYGYTF. The CDR3 DNA reads as TGTGCCAGCAGCTTCCAGGGGCACTATGGCTACACCTTC.

This rearrangement joins TRBV29-1 to TRBJ2-1; TRBD2 aligns across 11 bases. The junction had 8 bases not matched to a gene; V was cut back by 1 base and J by 9 bases. The CDR3 covers 15 residues. Germline loops: CDR1 SQVTM, CDR2 ANQGSEA. Here the CDR3 reads CSVEGPLAGGREQFF. Written as DNA, the CDR3 is TGCAGCGTTGAAGGTCCGTTAGCGGGGGGGCGTGAGCAGTTCTTC.

This chain connects TRBV6-5 to TRBJ2-1; 7 bases fit TRBD1. The V and J ends lost 6 bases and 3 bases, in that order; junction bases with no gene match: 2. This CDR3 has 13 residues. CDR1 is MNHEY and CDR2 is SVGAGI in the germline V gene. The CDR3 loop is CASSDRDYNEQFF. The CDR3 nucleotides read TGTGCCAGCAGCGACAGGGACTACAATGAGCAGTTCTTC.